These 32 T cell receptor beta chains came from one sample sequenced in a study of blood T cell repertoires in COVID-19. TCRdb's copy holds only in-frame clones and misses some; the assay was immunoSEQ multiplex PCR. The sample lists fewer than 350,000 clones, about 88% seen once, with about 9.9% in the top ten. The sequencing sample was made of PBMCs or T cells enriched from blood (not recorded which). The receptors shown here come from a woman between 40 and 55 years old who had recovered from COVID-19.

The chain is built from TRBV10-3 and TRBJ2-3; tentatively, D is TRBD2 (5 bases). This CDR3 comprises 13 residues. CDR1 and CDR2 from the germline V gene are ENHRY and SYGVKD. V shed 8 bases and J shed 5 bases, with 14 bases lying between them. In DNA form, the CDR3 reads TGTGCCATCCTCGGGGTGGCGGGAGATACGCAGTATTTT. This sequence encodes CAILGVAGDTQYF.

This chain joins TRBV19 and TRBJ1-3; no clear D gene. The CDR3 sequence is 13 residues long. Germline lookup yields CDR1 LNHDA and CDR2 SQIVND (reference sequence). Between the trimmed V and J ends, which lost 5 bases and 1 base, there was a span of 6 bases. The CDR3 reads CASSFQSGNTIYF. The DNA for the CDR3 is TGTGCCAGTAGTTTCCAGTCTGGAAACACCATATATTTT.

This clone showed up just once. V gene TRBV10-2 combines with J gene TRBJ1-1, with 8 bases matching TRBD1. The CDR3 has 15 residues. Germline V lookup: CDR1 WSHSY, CDR2 SAAADI. Unmatched junction bases numbered 7, after V lost 4 bases and J lost 3 bases. The DNA of the CDR3 is TGCGCCAGCAGTGTGCAGGGGGCTTTTGACACTGAAGCTTTCTTT. It specifies CASSVQGAFDTEAFF.

This clone has a single count. The chain links TRBV5-4 to TRBJ2-1; D possibly corresponds to TRBD2 (6 bases). V lost 6 bases and J 0 bases, leaving 13 bases between the germline ends. CDR1 and CDR2 from the germline V gene are SGHNT and YYREEE (reference sequence). The CDR3 spans 15 residues. The CDR3 bases are TGTGCCAGCACCGTAATGGGACTCTCCTACAATGAGCAGTTCTTC. This translates into CASTVMGLSYNEQFF.

The chain combines TRBV28 with TRBJ2-1; D is perhaps TRBD2 (5 bases). Per the germline V gene, CDR1 is MDHEN and CDR2 is SYDVKM. CDR3 length equals 16 residues. V lost 3 bases and J 7 bases, leaving 19 bases between the germline ends. The CDR3 DNA follows: TGTGCCAGCAGTTTGGCTCCGAGACGACTAAGGAATGAGCAGTTCTTC. Protein sequence: CASSLAPRRLRNEQFF.

The rearrangement links TRBV25-1 to TRBJ1-1; D is possibly TRBD1 (6 bases). Germline V gene sequence: CDR1 MGHDK, CDR2 SYGVNS. The ends were cut back, 7 bases at V and 4 bases at J, with 19 bases in the middle. There are 15 residues in the CDR3. The CDR3 sequence is CASKGNRGMGTEAFF. CDR3 bases: TGTGCCAGCAAGGGTAATAGGGGGATGGGCACTGAAGCTTTCTTT.

The chain carries TRBV30 and TRBJ1-6; no clear D. This CDR3 has 14 amino acids. Germline V gene data show CDR1 as GTSNPN and CDR2 as SVGIG (reference sequence). The V gene lost 2 bases and the J gene lost 4 bases, with 9 bases spanning the gap. Here the CDR3 reads CAWSPPGYNSPLHF. Here the CDR3 DNA reads TGTGCCTGGAGTCCCCCGGGGTATAATTCACCCCTCCACTTT.

CDR3 bases: TGTGCCATCAGTGAAGATGGGGGGACAGGGAACACTGAAGCTTTCTTT. It codes for CAISEDGGTGNTEAFF. The J gene is TRBJ1-1, the V gene TRBV10-3; 8 bases fit TRBD1. The ends lost 3 bases at V and 1 base at J; junction bases unmatched: 7. This CDR3 contains 16 residues. The germline V gene has CDR1 ENHRY and CDR2 SYGVKD.

The rearrangement uses TRBV3-1 (or the pseudogene TRBV3-2) and TRBJ2-3; 7 nucleotides match TRBD2. Germline V gene lookup returns CDR1 LGHDT and CDR2 YNNKEL (reference sequence). With V trimmed by 1 base and J by 0 bases, 7 bases remained unmatched. The CDR3 totals 17 residues. The CDR3 spells CASSQVALAASTDTQYF. CDR3 coding DNA: TGTGCCAGCAGCCAAGTTGCCCTAGCGGCTAGCACAGATACGCAGTATTTT.

The rearrangement joins TRBV6-2 or TRBV6-3 to TRBJ1-2; D might be TRBD1 (6 bases). Germline CDR1 and CDR2: MNHEY and SVGEGT. Trimming pared 5 bases from V and 4 bases from J, leaving 17 bases between. This CDR3 is 15 amino acids long. The CDR3 DNA follows: TGTGCCAGCAGTAAAACGGCAGGGGCGGCCTATGGCTACACCTTC. Translation: CASSKTAGAAYGYTF.

The rearrangement joins TRBV5-6 to TRBJ2-7, with 9 bases that match TRBD1. V shed 5 bases and J 7 bases; nucleotides not matched to a gene: 10. Germline lookup yields CDR1 SGHDT and CDR2 YYEEEE. The CDR3 extends over 14 amino acids. The CDR3 nucleotides are TGTGCCAGCAGTTTAAAAATGACAGGGGGGGAGCAGTACTTC. Its translation: CASSLKMTGGEQYF. Supplemented by reference TRBV5-6 and TRBJ2-7, the full variable domain reads DAGVTQSPTHLIKTRGQQVTLRCSPKSGHDTVSWYQQALGQGPQFIFQYYEEEERQRGNFPDRFSGHQFPNYSSELNVNALLLGDSALYLCASSLKMTGGEQYFGPGTRLTVT.

The genes are TRBV6-5 and TRBJ1-4, with 9 bases aligning to TRBD1. The CDR3 extends over 15 amino acids. V gave up 9 bases and J gave up 7 bases; unmatched junction bases: 12. CDR1 and CDR2 (germline): MNHEY, SVGAGI. CDR3 bases: TGTGCCAGTCTACGCCCCGGGACAGGGAGTGAAAAACTGTTTTTT. Translating gives CASLRPGTGSEKLFF.

This sequence joins TRBV5-8 and TRBJ1-1, with D unresolved. Germline loops: CDR1 SGHTS, CDR2 YDEGEE. CDR3 length: 11 residues. The V and J ends lost 6 bases and 8 bases respectively, with 11 bases between them. CDR3 sequence reads: CASNYRGEAFF. The DNA of the CDR3 is TGTGCCAGCAACTATCGAGGCGAAGCTTTCTTT.

A few counts support this clone. This chain uses TRBV5-4 with TRBJ2-5, with 10 bases that match TRBD2. Germline V lookup: CDR1 SGHNT, CDR2 YYREEE (reference sequence). J was trimmed by 3 bases and V by 3 bases; bases with no gene match: 8. CDR3 length equals 16 residues. CDR3 protein: CASSSWDSGGKETQYF. The CDR3 nucleotides are TGTGCCAGCAGCTCCTGGGATAGCGGGGGGAAAGAGACCCAGTACTTC.

V gene TRBV18 combines with J gene TRBJ2-7, with a tentative D call TRBD1 (6 bases). This CDR3 region has 13 residues. Germline V gene lookup returns CDR1 KGHSH and CDR2 LQKENI. Between the trimmed V and J ends, which lost 6 bases and 5 bases, there was a span of 14 bases. The CDR3 is CASSNYRDDEQYF. The CDR3 nucleotides are TGTGCCAGCTCCAACTACAGGGACGACGAGCAGTACTTC.

V is TRBV18 and J is TRBJ1-3; no firm D call. Germline-derived CDR1 and CDR2 are KGHSH and LQKENI. V dropped 3 bases and J dropped 0 bases, with 12 bases sitting between them. This CDR3 is 16 amino acids long. This chain's CDR3 is CASSPETPSSGNTIYF. DNA for the CDR3: TGTGCCAGCTCACCGGAGACGCCCAGCTCTGGAAACACCATATATTTT.

This chain connects TRBV7-9 to TRBJ1-1; D gene ambiguous. CDR3 length: 12 amino acids. Per germline, CDR1 SEHNR and CDR2 FQNEAQ (reference sequence). The ends were cut back, 4 bases at V and 3 bases at J, with 6 bases in the middle. The CDR3 protein is CASSSGYTEAFF. CDR3 coding DNA: TGTGCCAGCAGCTCCGGTTACACTGAAGCTTTCTTT.

V usage is TRBV11-2 and J usage is TRBJ2-2; D is unresolved. This CDR3 is built from 16 residues. Trimming took off 4 bases at V and 4 bases at J, with 16 bases between the two ends. Germline lookup yields CDR1 SGHAT and CDR2 FQNNGV. CDR3 region: CASSSHSGGATGELFF. The DNA for the CDR3 is TGTGCCAGCAGCTCCCACTCCGGTGGAGCCACCGGGGAGCTGTTTTTT.

The chain uses TRBV24-1 and TRBJ2-1; TRBD2 might be the D (6 bases). V dropped 1 base and J dropped 0 bases, with 9 bases sitting between them. The CDR3 extends over 16 amino acids. Germline V lookup: CDR1 KGHDR, CDR2 SFDVKD. The CDR3 spells CATSDLSGSSYNEQFF. CDR3 DNA: TGTGCCACCAGTGATTTATCCGGGAGCTCCTACAATGAGCAGTTCTTC.

The chain links TRBV11-2 to TRBJ1-2; TRBD1 matches at 8 bases. CDR1 is SGHAT, CDR2 FQNNGV, per germline. This CDR3 has 18 residues. The junction had 22 bases not matched to a gene; V was cut back by 7 bases and J by 6 bases. CDR3 region: CASTIDPLGDRMGDGYTF. Here the CDR3 DNA reads TGTGCCAGCACTATTGACCCTTTAGGGGACAGGATGGGCGATGGCTACACCTTC.

V gene TRBV4-1 combines with J gene TRBJ2-7, with TRBD1 identical over 11 bases. The V gene end was trimmed by 4 bases and the J gene end by 5 bases; junction bases not matched to a gene: 4. The germline CDR1 and CDR2 sequences are MGHRA and YSYEKL. The CDR3 has 14 amino acids. The CDR3 DNA follows: TGCGCCAGCAGCCTGGGACAGGGGGACCACGAGCAGTACTTC. Its protein product is CASSLGQGDHEQYF.

V is TRBV10-3 and J is TRBJ1-1; D ambiguous. This CDR3 is built from 13 residues. Germline V gives CDR1 ENHRY, CDR2 SYGVKD. Trimming pared 0 bases from V and 7 bases from J, leaving 9 bases between. CDR3 sequence (DNA): TGTGCCATCAGTGAGTCCCCCGTCTTTGAAGCTTTCTTT. Its translation: CAISESPVFEAFF.

The rearrangement uses TRBV7-2 and TRBJ2-1, with TRBD2 identical over 14 bases. The V gene end was trimmed by 5 bases and the J gene end by 10 bases; junction bases not matched to a gene: 7. The CDR3 has 15 amino acids. Looked up from germline, CDR1 is SGHTA and CDR2 is FQGNSA. CDR3 amino acids: CASSPGTSGSIEQFF. The CDR3 DNA reads as TGTGCCAGCAGCCCCGGGACTAGCGGGAGCATCGAGCAGTTCTTC.

The rearrangement joins TRBV7-2 to TRBJ2-5; a weak D match, TRBD2 (5 bases). Trimming took 1 base from V and 5 from J, leaving 11 bases between them. The germline V gene has CDR1 SGHTA and CDR2 FQGNSA. This CDR3 has 14 residues. The CDR3 coding sequence is TGTGCCAGCAGCTTAGAGAGGGTTAGGGAGACCCAGTACTTC. Translating it yields CASSLERVRETQYF. The full variable domain, completed using reference TRBV7-2 and TRBJ2-5, is GAGVSQSPSNKVTEKGKDVELRCDPISGHTALYWYRQSLGQGLEFLIYFQGNSAPDKSGLPSDRFSAERTGGSVSTLTIQRTQQEDSAVYLCASSLERVRETQYFGPGTRLLVL.

This clone has just a few counts. The chain combines TRBV7-2 with TRBJ1-2; TRBD1 agrees at 7 bases. CDR1 and CDR2 (germline): SGHTA, FQGNSA. The CDR3 has 13 residues. V shed 4 bases, J shed 4 bases, and the junction held 3 bases outside the gene matches. In nucleotides, the CDR3 is TGTGCCAGCAGCTCGACAGGGATCTATGGCTACACCTTC. Protein sequence: CASSSTGIYGYTF. Full variable domain (rest looked up from reference TRBV7-2 and TRBJ1-2): GAGVSQSPSNKVTEKGKDVELRCDPISGHTALYWYRQSLGQGLEFLIYFQGNSAPDKSGLPSDRFSAERTGGSVSTLTIQRTQQEDSAVYLCASSSTGIYGYTFGSGTRLTVV.

The genes are TRBV7-8 and TRBJ2-1; 9 nucleotides line up with TRBD2. V lost 1 base to trimming and J lost 8 bases; unmatched junction nucleotides: 12. The CDR3 sequence is 17 residues long. Germline CDR1 is SGHVS and CDR2 is FQNEAQ. This CDR3 reads CASSLVGGLAVTDEQFF. In DNA form, the CDR3 reads TGTGCCAGCAGCTTAGTAGGGGGACTAGCAGTGACGGATGAGCAGTTCTTC.

The chain employs TRBV20-1 and TRBJ1-1; D is unclear. Germline CDR1 and CDR2: DFQATT and SNEGSKA (reference sequence). V lost 6 bases, J lost 7 bases, and 9 bases lay in between. CDR3 length: 10 residues. The CDR3 is CSAGLGEAFF. The CDR3 nucleotides are TGCAGTGCCGGACTAGGTGAAGCTTTCTTT.

The CDR3 region has the DNA TGTGCCAGCAGTTACAGGGGGCAGGGAGAAAAACTGTTTTTT. It codes for CASSYRGQGEKLFF. The chain combines TRBV6-6 with TRBJ1-4; 7 bases are a match to TRBD1. The germline CDR1 and CDR2 sequences are MNHNY and SVGAGI (reference sequence). The junction had 5 bases not matched to a gene; V was cut back by 2 bases and J by 8 bases. This CDR3 region has 14 residues.

There are a few counts of this clone. One end of the junction varies from germline; a read error may be responsible. The chain uses TRBV3-1 (or the pseudogene TRBV3-2) and TRBJ2-7; tentatively, D is TRBD1 (5 bases). The germline V gene encodes CDR1 LGHDT and CDR2 YNNKEL (reference sequence). The CDR3 extends over 10 amino acids. The CDR3 loop reads CASSQGRVHF. In DNA form, the CDR3 reads TGTGCCAGCAGCCAAGGCAGGGTGCACTTC.

This clone was found once. This sequence joins TRBV5-8 and TRBJ2-5; D is perhaps TRBD2 (6 bases). This CDR3 has 13 residues. V lost 2 bases, J lost 4 bases, and 9 bases lay in between. Germline assignment: CDR1 SGHTS and CDR2 YDEGEE. CDR3 region: CASSFYSGETQYF. The CDR3 coding sequence is TGTGCCAGCAGCTTTTATAGCGGAGAGACCCAGTACTTC.

This chain connects TRBV18 to TRBJ2-3, with D hard to call. V was trimmed by 3 bases and J by 3 bases, leaving 7 bases between them. CDR1 is KGHSH and CDR2 is LQKENI in the germline V gene. The CDR3 covers 13 residues. The CDR3 sequence is CASSPELTDTQYF. The CDR3 DNA reads as TGTGCCAGCTCACCGGAGCTTACAGATACGCAGTATTTT.

This clone was detected a few times. The chain has TRBV11-2 and TRBJ1-6, with D hard to call. Deletions cut 6 bases from V and 7 bases from J, with 7 bases between. Germline CDR1 SGHAT, CDR2 FQNNGV. The CDR3 has 12 amino acids. The CDR3 nucleotides are TGTGCCAGCAGGGAGGGCAATTCACCCCTCCACTTT. As protein: CASREGNSPLHF.